This TCR beta chain was captured in a study of blood T cell repertoires in COVID-19. Participants had their cohort set by participant-reported clinical history. In Cohort 3, a recovered donor had either two negative PCRs, clearance, or symptom resolution. The CDR3 loop spans 13 amino acids. V lost 8 bases to trimming and J lost 7 bases, with 17 bases between them. CDR1 MGHDK and CDR2 SYGVNS come from the germline V gene. TCRdb's copy holds only in-frame clones and misses some; the assay was immunoSEQ multiplex PCR. The table lists 160,000 or so clones, 70% to 90% of them singletons. This receptor was obtained from a woman aged 45-60 years who had recovered from COVID-19. J is TRBJ1-2 and V is TRBV25-1; the D is unclear. Material: PBMCs or T cells enriched from blood (not recorded which). CDR3: CASGGETFFGYTF. In DNA form, the CDR3 reads TGTGCCAGCGGCGGGGAAACCTTCTTTGGCTACACCTTC.